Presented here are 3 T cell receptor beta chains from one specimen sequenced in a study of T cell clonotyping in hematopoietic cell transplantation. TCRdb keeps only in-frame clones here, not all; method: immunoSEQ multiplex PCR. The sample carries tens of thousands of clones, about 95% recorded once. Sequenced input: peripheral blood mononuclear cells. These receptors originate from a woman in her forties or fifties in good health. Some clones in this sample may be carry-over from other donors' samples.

CDR3 in DNA: TGTGCCAGCAGCGGTAGGACAGCCGACTCTGGAAACACCATATATTTT. Protein sequence: CASSGRTADSGNTIYF. This chain connects TRBV21-1 to TRBJ1-3; TRBD1 was called by the table and not checked on the DNA. TRBV21-1 is a documented pseudogene. The CDR3 totals 16 residues.

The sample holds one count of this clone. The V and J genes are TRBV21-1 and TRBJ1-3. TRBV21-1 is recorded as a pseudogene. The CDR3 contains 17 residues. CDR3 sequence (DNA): TGTGCCAGCAGCAAAGGGGGAGGGGGAAACTCTGGAAACACCATATATTTT. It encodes CASSKGGGGNSGNTIYF.

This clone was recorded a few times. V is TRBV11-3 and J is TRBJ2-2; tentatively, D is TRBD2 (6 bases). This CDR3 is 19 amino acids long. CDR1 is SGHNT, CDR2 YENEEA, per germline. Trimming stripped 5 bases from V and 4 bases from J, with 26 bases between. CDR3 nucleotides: TGTGCCAGCAGCGATACTAGCCTCTGGGGGGTTACTTCCACCGGGGAGCTGTTTTTT. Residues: CASSDTSLWGVTSTGELFF.